Following are 27 T cell receptor beta chains from one sample sequenced in a study of shared clonotypes between healthy human individuals. The data were produced by immunoSEQ multiplex PCR, yet TCRdb's version contains in-frame clones alone and is incomplete. The sample comprises millions of clones, around 90% of which are singletons, and under 0.15% rests with the top ten. Input material: naive CD4+ T cells sorted from blood. Sample subset: CD45RA+ positively selected. The origin of the receptors is a man aged 18 to 29 in good health.

This chain joins TRBV5-5 and TRBJ2-7, with D perhaps being TRBD1 or TRBD2 (5 bases each). The CDR3 consists of 14 residues. Deletions cut 3 bases from V and 4 bases from J, with 14 bases between. The V gene's germline CDR1 is SGHKS and CDR2 YYEKEE (reference sequence). CDR3 in DNA: TGTGCCAGCAGCTCGGGGCCCGGAGATTACGAGCAGTACTTC. Protein: CASSSGPGDYEQYF.

The V call is TRBV5-4, the J call TRBJ2-5; 7 nucleotides match TRBD2. CDR3 length: 14 amino acids. Losses at the gene ends were 4 bases for V and 2 bases for J; bases not matched to a gene: 5. Germline-derived CDR1 and CDR2 are SGHNT and YYREEE (reference sequence). CDR3 amino acids: CASSTFGRQETQYF. In nucleotides, the CDR3 is TGTGCCAGCAGCACATTCGGGAGGCAAGAGACCCAGTACTTC.

The gene calls are TRBV18 and TRBJ2-7; 11 bases map to TRBD2. From germline, CDR1 is KGHSH and CDR2 LQKENI. The CDR3 has 17 amino acids. The V gene end was trimmed by 5 bases and the J gene end by 2 bases; junction bases not matched to a gene: 11. The CDR3 protein is CASSKGTSGATTYEQYF. The CDR3 bases are TGTGCCAGCTCAAAGGGGACTAGCGGCGCTACCACCTACGAGCAGTACTTC.

Remarks on this clone: The same CDR3 also results from other DNA sequences found in this sample. The chain couples TRBV5-1 to TRBJ2-1; 8 bases match TRBD1. CDR1 and CDR2 from the germline V gene are SGHRS and YFSETQ. The V gene end was trimmed by 4 bases and the J gene end by 0 bases; junction bases not matched to a gene: 3. There are 15 residues in the CDR3. The CDR3 coding sequence is TGCGCCAGCAGCCAAGGACAGGGCTCCTACAATGAGCAGTTCTTC. Residues: CASSQGQGSYNEQFF.

The chain couples TRBV28 to TRBJ2-3; 9 positions match TRBD2. V lost 2 bases, J lost 4 bases, and 4 bases stayed unmatched. The CDR3 covers 15 residues. The germline gives CDR1 MDHEN, CDR2 SYDVKM. DNA for the CDR3: TGTGCCAGCAGTTTAGCGGGGGGGCGATCAGATACGCAGTATTTT. This translates into CASSLAGGRSDTQYF.

The genes are TRBV5-8 and TRBJ1-2; possibly TRBD1 for D (6 bases). The CDR3 extends over 12 amino acids. Germline V gene data show CDR1 as SGHTS and CDR2 as YDEGEE. Trimming took off 3 bases at V and 5 bases at J, with 8 bases between the two ends. The CDR3 coding sequence is TGTGCCAGCAGCTCACAGGGTTATGGCTACACCTTC. Translated, it gives CASSSQGYGYTF. The whole variable domain, remainder taken from reference TRBV5-8 and TRBJ1-2, is EAGVTQSPTHLIKTRGQQATLRCSPISGHTSVYWYQQALGLGLQFLLWYDEGEERNRGNFPPRFSGRQFPNYSSELNVNALELEDSALYLCASSSQGYGYTFGSGTRLTVV.

The V call is TRBV18, the J call TRBJ2-7; 7 positions match TRBD2. V lost 3 bases, J lost 5 bases, and 7 bases stayed unmatched. The CDR3 has 14 residues. The germline V gene has CDR1 KGHSH and CDR2 LQKENI. Here the CDR3 DNA reads TGTGCCAGCTCACCCTCCGGGAGGCCCAACGAGCAGTACTTC. The encoded protein is CASSPSGRPNEQYF.

The V and J genes are TRBV6-1 and TRBJ2-1; tentatively, D is TRBD1 (7 bases). V lost 5 bases and J 3 bases, leaving 11 bases between the germline ends. The CDR3 contains 14 residues. Germline lookup yields CDR1 MNHNS and CDR2 SASEGT. In nucleotides, the CDR3 is TGTGCCAGCAGTTTCCAGGGGGGCTACAATGAGCAGTTCTTC. This encodes CASSFQGGYNEQFF.

The gene calls are TRBV6-5 and TRBJ1-1; possibly TRBD1 for D (5 bases). V shed 4 bases and J shed 5 bases, with 17 bases lying between them. In germline, CDR1 is MNHEY, CDR2 SVGAGI. The length of the CDR3 is 15 residues. In nucleotides, the CDR3 is TGTGCCAGCAGTTTAGACAGTAGCGTGGGGACTGAAGCTTTCTTT. Translated, it gives CASSLDSSVGTEAFF.

The V call is TRBV30, the J call TRBJ2-1, with 9 nucleotides matching TRBD2. Germline V CDR1 and CDR2: GTSNPN, SVGIG (reference sequence). The CDR3 spans 13 residues. V was clipped by 4 bases and J by 7 bases; unmatched bases: 5. CDR3 DNA: TGTGCCTGGACTGGCGGGGGGGTTAATGAGCAGTTCTTC. Protein product: CAWTGGGVNEQFF.

As regards this clone: Other DNA sequences within the sample encode an identical CDR3. DNA of the CDR3: TGCGCCAGCAGCCAAGATCCAGGGCAATTCTACAATGAGCAGTTCTTC. Its protein is CASSQDPGQFYNEQFF. The chain couples TRBV4-1 to TRBJ2-1; TRBD1 is a possible D gene (5 bases). Trimming took off 0 bases at V and 3 bases at J, with 12 bases between the two ends. There are 16 residues in the CDR3. CDR1 MGHRA and CDR2 YSYEKL come from the germline V gene.

Details on this clone: At one end the junction does not follow the germline gene, possibly because of a read error. The gene calls are TRBV23-1 and TRBJ2-1, with D possibly matching TRBD2 (6 bases). TRBV23-1 is designated an ORF whose function remains uncertain. The CDR3 runs 17 residues. For the CDR3, the DNA is TGCGCCAGCAGCCAATGGCGGAGGGTTGGACGTCGCTATGAGCAGTTCTTC. Translation gives CASSQWRRVGRRYEQFF.

This clone was observed once. The chain links TRBV19 to TRBJ1-2; 11 bases are a match to TRBD1. Unmatched junction bases numbered 7, after V lost 4 bases and J lost 0 bases. Germline CDR1 reads LNHDA; CDR2 reads SQIVND (reference sequence). The length of the CDR3 is 17 residues. CDR3 DNA: TGTGCCAGTAGTACCGGGACAGGGGGAAACTCTAACTATGGCTACACCTTC. It codes for CASSTGTGGNSNYGYTF.

This chain joins TRBV5-1 and TRBJ2-1; 9 nucleotides line up with TRBD2. Germline V gene sequence: CDR1 SGHRS, CDR2 YFSETQ. The V gene end was trimmed by 0 bases and the J gene end by 5 bases; junction bases not matched to a gene: 3. CDR3 length equals 15 residues. CDR3 region: CASSLAASGNNEQFF. For the CDR3, the DNA is TGCGCCAGCAGCTTGGCTGCTAGCGGGAACAATGAGCAGTTCTTC.

The chain is built from TRBV5-1 and TRBJ2-7; D is perhaps TRBD2 (5 bases). In germline, CDR1 is SGHRS, CDR2 YFSETQ. The CDR3 is made up of 14 amino acids. V lost 4 bases to trimming and J lost 1 base, with 12 bases between them. This CDR3 reads CASSKDSQSYEQYF. The CDR3 nucleotides are TGCGCCAGCAGCAAGGACTCCCAATCCTACGAGCAGTACTTC.

V and J are TRBV5-4 and TRBJ2-1; D is perhaps TRBD1 (5 bases). Germline assignment: CDR1 SGHNT and CDR2 YYREEE (reference sequence). Trimming took 5 bases from V and 1 from J, leaving 16 bases between them. This CDR3 is built from 16 residues. The CDR3 loop reads CASSSNYKGSYNEQFF. The CDR3 region has the DNA TGTGCCAGCAGTAGCAATTACAAGGGGTCCTACAATGAGCAGTTCTTC.

The chain couples TRBV7-2 to TRBJ2-6, with D possibly being TRBD2 (5 bases). CDR3 length: 12 amino acids. Germline V gives CDR1 SGHTA, CDR2 FQGNSA. The V gene lost 2 bases and the J gene lost 15 bases, with 11 bases spanning the gap. The CDR3: CASSLPGKDLTF. CDR3 bases: TGTGCCAGCAGCTTACCCGGGAAAGACCTGACTTTC.

The chain combines TRBV7-8 with TRBJ2-7, with a tentative D call TRBD1 (6 bases). The CDR3 covers 15 residues. CDR1 and CDR2 (germline): SGHVS, FQNEAQ. The V and J ends lost 1 base and 4 bases respectively, with 14 bases between them. CDR3 in DNA: TGTGCCAGCAGCTTAGGCACCGGACAGTTTTACGAGCAGTACTTC. Encoded protein: CASSLGTGQFYEQYF.

J is TRBJ2-2 and V is TRBV25-1; D possibly corresponds to TRBD1 (7 bases). Germline CDR1 is MGHDK and CDR2 is SYGVNS. Trimming stripped 1 base from V and 6 bases from J, with 18 bases between. CDR3 length: 17 residues. The CDR3 spells CASSELEGAGGPGELFF. The CDR3 DNA sequence: TGTGCCAGCAGTGAATTGGAGGGGGCCGGAGGGCCCGGGGAGCTGTTTTTT.

The chain recombines TRBV7-2 with TRBJ2-3, with TRBD2 identical over 13 bases. The CDR3 loop spans 17 amino acids. The V gene's germline CDR1 is SGHTA and CDR2 FQGNSA. The V segment lost 5 bases and the J segment 1 base; nucleotides outside the gene matches: 6. In nucleotides, the CDR3 is TGTGCCAGCAGCCAACGGACTAGCGGGAGAGGCACAGATACGCAGTATTTT. This sequence encodes CASSQRTSGRGTDTQYF.

The chain recombines TRBV29-1 with TRBJ1-4; D possibly corresponds to TRBD1 (5 bases). Germline values: CDR1 SQVTM, CDR2 ANQGSEA. The ends were cut back, 4 bases at V and 3 bases at J, with 12 bases in the middle. CDR3 length: 14 residues. The CDR3 spells CSVAEGTSNEKLFF. The CDR3 coding sequence is TGCAGCGTTGCAGAAGGGACGTCTAATGAAAAACTGTTTTTT.

The rearrangement joins TRBV14 to TRBJ2-7; TRBD1 matches 12 bases. There are 14 residues in the CDR3. The J segment lost 6 bases and the V segment lost 3 bases, leaving 3 bases of the junction unmatched. Germline assignment: CDR1 SGHDN and CDR2 FVKESK. CDR3 region: CASSQPGQGAEQYF. The CDR3 DNA reads TGTGCCAGCAGCCAGCCGGGACAGGGGGCCGAGCAGTACTTC.

The V gene is TRBV18, the J gene TRBJ2-2; 10 positions agree with TRBD2. The germline CDR1 and CDR2 sequences are KGHSH and LQKENI. The junction had 12 bases not matched to a gene; V was cut back by 3 bases and J by 2 bases. The CDR3 has 19 residues. In DNA form, the CDR3 reads TGTGCCAGCTCACCGCTTGGGACTAGCGCACTTGTAAACACCGGGGAGCTGTTTTTT. Translation gives CASSPLGTSALVNTGELFF. The variable domain in full, with the rest retrieved from reference TRBV18 and TRBJ2-2, is NAGVMQNPRHLVRRRGQEARLRCSPMKGHSHVYWYRQLPEEGLKFMVYLQKENIIDESGMPKERFSAEFPKEGPSILRIQQVVRGDSAAYFCASSPLGTSALVNTGELFFGEGSRLTVL.

The genes are TRBV6-5 and TRBJ1-2, with D possibly matching TRBD1 (5 bases). This CDR3 region has 16 residues. Germline V CDR1 and CDR2: MNHEY, SVGAGI. Trimming took off 0 bases at V and 6 bases at J, with 17 bases between the two ends. Here the CDR3 reads CASSYSNRPAGNGYTF. The CDR3, as DNA: TGTGCCAGCAGTTACTCGAACAGGCCGGCGGGGAATGGCTACACCTTC.

The chain couples TRBV27 to TRBJ1-2, with TRBD1 as a possible D gene (5 bases). This CDR3 comprises 13 residues. V was clipped by 4 bases and J by 1 base, with 7 bases between them. CDR1 is MNHEY, CDR2 SMNVEV, per germline (reference sequence). This CDR3 reads CASSSRVNYGYTF. DNA for the CDR3: TGTGCCAGCAGTTCCAGGGTTAACTATGGCTACACCTTC.

This chain uses TRBV19 with TRBJ1-1; unclear D gene. The CDR3 consists of 16 residues. V dropped 7 bases and J dropped 1 base, with 19 bases sitting between them. Germline-derived CDR1 and CDR2 are LNHDA and SQIVND (reference sequence). The CDR3 DNA follows: TGTGCCAGTACCTCCATCGTCGGACTCCGGAACACTGAAGCTTTCTTT. Translating it yields CASTSIVGLRNTEAFF.

J is TRBJ1-1 and V is TRBV2; no definite D call. This CDR3 is built from 13 residues. Trimming shortened V by 5 bases and J by 4 bases, and 11 bases separated the two germline ends. Germline V CDR1 and CDR2: SNHLY, FYNNEI. CDR3 amino acids: CASSLNPGTEAFF. DNA of the CDR3: TGTGCCAGCAGTTTAAATCCGGGCACTGAAGCTTTCTTT.